The source of this TCR beta chain is a study of graft-versus-host responses after intestinal transplantation. Overall study findings and caveats: In patients with graft-donor T cell macrochimerism, allograft graft-versus-host to host-versus-graft clonal ratios were high. The recipient marrow held GvH clones, and some of them showed up first in ileum or blood.

Remarks on this clone: The antigen is unknown.

CDR1 and CDR2 from the germline V gene are SEHNR and FQNEAQ (reference sequence). The V gene lost 3 bases and the J gene lost 4 bases, with 6 bases spanning the gap. The CDR3 runs 13 residues. TCRdb's copy holds only in-frame clones and misses some; the assay was immunoSEQ multiplex PCR. The sample has 90,000 to 100,000 clones, roughly 82% seen once. The J gene is TRBJ2-2, the V gene TRBV7-9; D gene ambiguous. The TCR originated in a human patient who received an intestinal transplant, so some T cells may come from the graft donor. The input for sequencing was PBMCs, taken 255 days after intestinal transplant. CDR3 in DNA: TGTGCCAGCAGCTTGTCCGGCACCGGGGAGCTGTTTTTT. Translating gives CASSLSGTGELFF. The full variable domain, with the rest looked up from reference TRBV7-9 and TRBJ2-2, is DTGVSQNPRHKITKRGQNVTFRCDPISEHNRLYWYRQTLGQGPEFLTYFQNEAQLEKSRLLSDRFSAERPKGSFSTLEIQRTEQGDSAMYLCASSLSGTGELFFGEGSRLTVL.